The entry that follows covers one T cell receptor beta chain sequence. Its cognate antigen is unknown. This record belongs to a study of Ad26.COV2.S vaccination and SARS-CoV-2 variants. The overall study: Administration of Ad26.COV2.S was intramuscular, either once or twice 56 days apart. General study findings and limits: Measurement of non-spike TCR breadth gave similar results in vaccine and placebo recipients.

V lost 5 bases to trimming and J lost 4 bases, with 17 bases between them. This CDR3 spans 15 amino acids. Germline CDR1 and CDR2: SGHTA and FQGNSA. The treatment: some 20 received Ad26.COV2.S at low or high dose, single or two shots; roughly five received placebo; per-sample allocation not given. The samples were gathered on day 63 after the first injection of vaccine or placebo. In Boston, the donor was an adult between 18-55 years of age. As its vector, the vaccine had Ad26, which expressed Wuhan-strain SARS-CoV-2 spike. Clones were sequenced by immunoSEQ multiplex PCR, and TCRdb holds only the in-frame ones, with some missing. The table records around 450,000 clones, 70% to 90% of them present only once.

The specimen was peripheral blood, collected in a trial of Ad26.COV2.S vaccine versus placebo. The V gene is TRBV7-2, the J gene TRBJ1-2; D is perhaps TRBD1 (6 bases). This sequence originates from a person between 18 and 60 years old who received the Ad26.COV2.S COVID-19 vaccine or a placebo. Here the CDR3 DNA reads TGTGCCAGCAGCAAGACAGGCACACAGTTCTATGGCTACACCTTC. Amino acids: CASSKTGTQFYGYTF.